Following are 9 T cell receptor beta chains from one sample sequenced in a study of T cells in Graves' hyperthyroidism and ophthalmopathy. From RNA transcripts, TCR beta CDR3 regions were amplified. The HTBI primer set was used in a first-round RT-PCR of the TCR CDR3. TCRdb re-derived calls from the multiplex PCR reads in MiXCR, one entry per CDR3 protein. The data show roughly 150,000 distinct CDR3 sequences, roughly 10% seen once. The specimen sequenced was blood. These receptor sequences come from a woman younger than 30 with Graves' hyperthyroidism that later progressed to Graves' ophthalmopathy.

The V and J genes are TRBV19 and TRBJ2-5; 10 bases match TRBD2. Germline CDR1 and CDR2: LNHDA and SQIVND (reference sequence). The CDR3 sequence is 14 residues long. The junction had 4 bases not matched to a gene; V was cut back by 5 bases and J by 4 bases. CDR3 in DNA: TGTGCCAGTAGTGCTAGCGGGAGAGGAGAGACCCAGTACTTC. It specifies CASSASGRGETQYF.

This clonotype came up many times. This chain connects TRBV7-8 to TRBJ2-1, with 8 bases aligning to TRBD2. Germline CDR1 SGHVS, CDR2 FQNEAQ. The trim removed 1 base at V and 7 bases at J, leaving 9 bases unmatched. This CDR3 contains 16 residues. For the CDR3, the DNA is TGTGCCAGCAGCTTAGTCGGTGGAGCTAGCGGGAATGAGCAGTTCTTC. This encodes CASSLVGGASGNEQFF.

This clonotype was observed many times. The V and J genes are TRBV3-1 and TRBJ2-5; 7 bases agree with TRBD2. V lost 1 base and J lost 9; bases outside the gene matches: 2. The CDR3 runs to 12 residues. Germline V gene data show CDR1 as LGHDT and CDR2 as YNNKEL (reference sequence). The CDR3 DNA follows: TGTGCCAGCAGCCAAGGGGCGGGGGCCCAGTACTTC. It is translated as CASSQGAGAQYF.

This clonotype was seen ten or more times. As DNA, the CDR3 is TGTGCCAGCAGTCCTCGCGGGTCTTTGAACACCGGGGAGCTGTTTTTT. This sequence encodes CASSPRGSLNTGELFF. V and J are TRBV12-3 or TRBV12-4 and TRBJ2-2, with D possibly being TRBD2 (5 bases). This CDR3 has 16 amino acids. V shed 5 bases and J shed 1 base, with 14 bases lying between them.

This clonotype was recorded many times. The chain carries TRBV5-1 and TRBJ1-2, with 11 bases that match TRBD1. The CDR3 consists of 15 residues. V lost 3 bases to trimming and J lost 2 bases; unmatched junction nucleotides: 3. The V gene's germline CDR1 is SGHRS and CDR2 YFSETQ. The CDR3: CASSWDRGTNYGYTF. CDR3 DNA sequence: TGCGCCAGCAGCTGGGACAGGGGGACGAACTATGGCTACACCTTC.

This clonotype was seen repeatedly, ten times or more. The CDR3 DNA sequence: TGTGCCAGCAGTTTTCCGGGGGCCGACGGCACCTTC. Amino acid sequence: CASSFPGADGTF. The V gene is TRBV12-3 or TRBV12-4, the J gene TRBJ1-2; D may be TRBD1 (6 bases). V lost 3 bases and J 13 bases, leaving 15 bases between the germline ends. There are 12 residues in the CDR3.

A few counts support this clonotype. The chain recombines TRBV18 with TRBJ2-2; unclear D gene. Germline-derived CDR1 and CDR2 are KGHSH and LQKENI. The CDR3 covers 13 residues. The germline V and J ends were trimmed by 5 bases and 6 bases, with 10 bases remaining between them. CDR3 coding DNA: TGTGCCAGCTCAAACAGTGGGGCCGGGGAGCTGTTTTTT. Translated: CASSNSGAGELFF. Combining the CDR3 with reference TRBV18 and TRBJ2-2 gives the whole variable domain NAGVMQNPRHLVRRRGQEARLRCSPMKGHSHVYWYRQLPEEGLKFMVYLQKENIIDESGMPKERFSAEFPKEGPSILRIQQVVRGDSAAYFCASSNSGAGELFFGEGSRLTVL.

A few counts support this clonotype. V gene TRBV6-1 combines with J gene TRBJ1-6; 7 bases match TRBD1. Germline V CDR1 and CDR2: MNHNS, SASEGT. The CDR3 length is 14 residues. With 4 bases clipped from V and 10 bases from J, the junction kept 7 bases outside the gene matches. The CDR3 is CASSVQGRWSPLHF. CDR3 nucleotide sequence: TGTGCCAGCAGTGTACAGGGGAGATGGTCACCCCTCCACTTT.

This clonotype showed up many times. The V gene is TRBV7-8, the J gene TRBJ2-2; 7 bases fit TRBD1. The CDR3 has 16 amino acids. Per the germline V gene, CDR1 is SGHVS and CDR2 is FQNEAQ. V shed 1 base and J 2 bases; nucleotides not matched to a gene: 4. The CDR3 here is CASSLEGQQNTGELFF. Written as DNA, the CDR3 is TGTGCCAGCAGCTTAGAGGGACAGCAAAACACCGGGGAGCTGTTTTTT.